The 9 T cell receptor beta chains listed next were all sequenced from one sample in a study of a mutant IDH1 vaccine in newly diagnosed glioma. Produced via immunoSEQ multiplex PCR; TCRdb's table is partial and in-frame only. The sample has around 100,000 clones, about 80% seen once; the top ten hold less than 6.5%. Documented time point: baseline, week 1 (first vaccination visit). Documented treatment: pre-vaccination baseline after standard-of-care therapy. Specimen: PBMCs, collected from a glioma patient treated with radiotherapy, temozolomide or both. The source of these receptors is a man aged 40-49 years with glioma. Some clones in this sample may be carry-over from other donors' samples.

The chain combines TRBV4-2 with TRBJ1-6; D gene uncertain. Germline assignment: CDR1 LGHNA and CDR2 YNFKEQ. Trimming stripped 0 bases from V and 6 bases from J, with 9 bases between. The CDR3 totals 15 residues. This CDR3 reads CASSQESGRNSPLHF. The CDR3 DNA follows: TGTGCCAGCAGCCAAGAGTCCGGACGTAATTCACCCCTCCACTTT.

The chain's CDR3 is CASSILTVSDQPQHF. In nucleotides, the CDR3 is TGTGCCAGTAGTATTTTGACCGTTTCGGATCAGCCCCAGCATTTT. The chain is built from TRBV19 and TRBJ1-5, with no clear D. Trimming stripped 3 bases from V and 5 bases from J, with 14 bases between. Germline V CDR1 and CDR2: LNHDA, SQIVND (reference sequence). This CDR3 spans 15 amino acids.

The J gene is TRBJ1-2, the V gene TRBV6-5; the match to TRBD1 covers 9 bases. This CDR3 has 14 amino acids. Germline V CDR1 and CDR2: MNHEY, SVGAGI. After removal of 6 bases from V and 4 bases from J, the junction contained 6 bases not matched to a gene. CDR3 sequence: CASSGTGMGYGYTF. The DNA of the CDR3 is TGTGCCAGCAGCGGGACAGGGATGGGCTATGGCTACACCTTC.

V and J are TRBV5-6 and TRBJ1-1, with 8 bases lining up with TRBD1. CDR1 SGHDT and CDR2 YYEEEE come from the germline V gene. The trim removed 3 bases at V and 6 bases at J, leaving 7 bases unmatched. The CDR3 loop spans 14 amino acids. The CDR3 coding sequence is TGTGCCAGCAGCTGGGGGACAGGAGTGGCTGAAGCTTTCTTT. This encodes CASSWGTGVAEAFF.

The V gene is TRBV6-4, the J gene TRBJ2-3; TRBD2 agrees at 8 bases. The CDR3 length is 15 residues. The junction had 6 bases not matched to a gene; V was cut back by 2 bases and J by 5 bases. Germline CDR1 is MRHNA and CDR2 is SNTAGT. The CDR3 DNA reads as TGTGCCAGCAGTGACCGGGGGGGCGCCTTAGATACGCAGTATTTT. It translates to CASSDRGGALDTQYF.

This clone showed up just a few times. One end of the junction fails to match germline, which may point to a read error. The rearrangement joins TRBV2 to TRBJ1-6; D is unclear. From germline, CDR1 is SNHLY and CDR2 FYNNEI. The CDR3 spans 15 residues. CDR3 nucleotide sequence: TGTGCCAGCTGTGAGGGAAGCTCCTATAATTCACCCCTCCACTTT. This encodes CASCEGSSYNSPLHF.

V gene TRBV6-5 combines with J gene TRBJ2-7; 9 nucleotides agree with TRBD1. Per germline, CDR1 MNHEY and CDR2 SVGAGI. The CDR3 is made up of 15 amino acids. Trimming took 6 bases from V and 3 from J; bases not matched to a gene: 9. The CDR3 spells CASSLLGTGHYEQYF. CDR3 DNA: TGTGCCAGCAGCCTACTAGGGACAGGGCACTACGAGCAGTACTTC.

Relative to its sample, this clone is large. The chain carries TRBV6-4 and TRBJ2-7, with TRBD2 identical over 7 bases. The CDR3 is made up of 14 amino acids. Germline trimming cut 7 bases from V and 2 bases from J; bases unmatched to any gene: 8. The V gene's germline CDR1 is MRHNA and CDR2 SNTAGT. As DNA, the CDR3 is TGTGCCAGCAAGACGGGGGGTCGACCCTACGAGCAGTACTTC. Translating it yields CASKTGGRPYEQYF.

The rearrangement joins TRBV7-9 to TRBJ2-3; D is possibly TRBD2 (5 bases). This CDR3 is built from 14 residues. Trimming took 6 bases from V and 2 from J, leaving 12 bases between them. The germline V gene has CDR1 SEHNR and CDR2 FQNEAQ (reference sequence). The CDR3 sequence: CASSWTGYTDTQYF. The CDR3 nucleotides are TGTGCCAGCAGTTGGACTGGATACACAGATACGCAGTATTTT.